This T cell receptor beta chain was profiled in a study of T cell changes during pregnancy in multiple sclerosis. This clone was detected only a few times. The length of the CDR3 is 13 residues. From germline, CDR1 is GTSNPN and CDR2 SVGIG (reference sequence). The V end lost 2 bases, the J end lost 3 bases, and 10 bases lay between the germline ends. The table came from immunoSEQ multiplex PCR; TCRdb's copy has only in-frame clones and leaves some out. Here the sample spans approximately 100,000 clones, approximately 94% being singletons. This chain joins TRBV30 and TRBJ1-2, with no clear D. The sequence derives from a female donor with multiple sclerosis, enrolled in a pregnancy study. The sequencing here drew on peripheral blood, taken in the second trimester of pregnancy. CDR3 loop: CAWSPEGDYGYTF. CDR3 bases: TGTGCCTGGAGTCCCGAGGGAGACTATGGCTACACCTTC.